The 23 T cell receptor beta chains below were found in one sample sequenced in a study of high-grade serous ovarian cancer treatment subgroups. TCRdb's table, derived via immunoSEQ multiplex PCR, lists solely in-frame clones and lacks some. This repertoire shows about 12,000 clones, 88% found once; its top ten account for 2.5% to 3.5%. Tumor tissue was taken before any definitive surgery or chemotherapy was given. Sequencing used tumor tissue. These receptors originate from a human donor with high-grade serous ovarian cancer.

The chain uses TRBV28 and TRBJ1-1, with a tentative D call TRBD1 (5 bases). This CDR3 region has 14 residues. Trimming took 5 bases from V and 7 from J, leaving 17 bases between them. Looked up from germline, CDR1 is MDHEN and CDR2 is SYDVKM. CDR3 sequence reads: CASSNPSRVDEAFF. The CDR3 DNA follows: TGTGCCAGCAGTAACCCCTCCAGGGTGGATGAAGCTTTCTTT. Using reference TRBV28 and TRBJ1-1 for the parts outside the CDR3, the full variable domain is DVKVTQSSRYLVKRTGEKVFLECVQDMDHENMFWYRQDPGLGLRLIYFSYDVKMKEKGDIPEGYSVSREKKERFSLILESASTNQTSMYLCASSNPSRVDEAFFGQGTRLTVV.

This clone was detected only once. CDR3 amino acids: CASSEQGWRSGANVLTF. The CDR3 coding sequence is TGTGCCAGCAGTGAACAGGGTTGGCGCTCTGGGGCCAACGTCCTGACTTTC. The rearrangement links TRBV2 to TRBJ2-6; maybe TRBD1 (5 bases). CDR1 SNHLY and CDR2 FYNNEI come from the germline V gene. This CDR3 region has 17 residues. Trimming took off 2 bases at V and 0 bases at J, with 11 bases between the two ends.

V is TRBV5-6 and J is TRBJ1-3; D gene unclear. There are 15 residues in the CDR3. The V gene's germline CDR1 is SGHDT and CDR2 YYEEEE. The V end was cut by 2 bases, the J end by 0 bases, with 9 bases between. CDR3 sequence (DNA): TGTGCCAGCAGCTTCAGAGGAGGCTCTGGAAACACCATATATTTT. Its protein product is CASSFRGGSGNTIYF.

The chain is built from TRBV6-5 and TRBJ1-2; the match to TRBD1 covers 8 bases. J gave up 2 bases and V 0 bases, and 2 bases lay outside the gene matches. CDR3 length equals 15 residues. Germline assignment: CDR1 MNHEY and CDR2 SVGAGI. The CDR3 spells CASSYSGQGNYGYTF. CDR3 coding DNA: TGTGCCAGCAGTTACTCCGGACAGGGAAACTATGGCTACACCTTC.

Only a few counts were recorded for this clone. The chain recombines TRBV2 with TRBJ1-5, with 10 bases aligning to TRBD1. Germline assignment: CDR1 SNHLY and CDR2 FYNNEI. The V and J ends lost 8 bases and 2 bases, in that order; junction bases with no gene match: 6. This CDR3 has 15 residues. The CDR3 DNA follows: TGTGCCAGCGACGGGACAGGGGAGGGCAATCAGCCCCAGCATTTT. Translation gives CASDGTGEGNQPQHF.

This chain links TRBV7-9 with TRBJ2-7, with D perhaps given as TRBD1 or TRBD2 (5 bases each). The CDR3 consists of 13 residues. Per germline, CDR1 SEHNR and CDR2 FQNEAQ (reference sequence). Trimming pared 4 bases from V and 3 bases from J, leaving 10 bases between. The CDR3 reads CASSSWGSYEQYV. As DNA, the CDR3 is TGTGCCAGCAGCTCCTGGGGGAGCTACGAGCAGTACGTC.

The chain is built from TRBV28 and TRBJ1-5, with 8 nucleotides matching TRBD1. The CDR3 extends over 16 amino acids. J was trimmed by 3 bases and V by 6 bases; bases with no gene match: 10. Germline V lookup: CDR1 MDHEN, CDR2 SYDVKM. CDR3 protein: CASSLTRGQVNQPQHF. The CDR3, as DNA: TGTGCCAGCAGCCTAACCCGGGGACAGGTCAATCAGCCCCAGCATTTT.

This clone rates as large. This sequence joins TRBV6-1 and TRBJ1-6; a weak D match, TRBD1 (5 bases). The ends were cut back, 6 bases at V and 3 bases at J, with 6 bases in the middle. From germline, CDR1 is MNHNS and CDR2 SASEGT. This CDR3 region has 13 residues. CDR3 protein: CASRDNYNSPLHF. For the CDR3, the DNA is TGTGCCAGCAGGGACAACTATAATTCACCCCTCCACTTT.

The J gene is TRBJ2-5, the V gene TRBV7-2; no definite D call. The CDR3 consists of 13 residues. Germline CDR1 SGHTA, CDR2 FQGNSA. V lost 5 bases and J lost 2, with 9 bases in between. DNA of the CDR3: TGTGCCAGCAGCCGCGGAGTACAAGAGACCCAGTACTTC. Protein: CASSRGVQETQYF.

The chain is built from TRBV7-9 and TRBJ2-2, with unresolved D. Germline CDR1 and CDR2: SEHNR and FQNEAQ (reference sequence). The CDR3 has 15 residues. V was pared by 6 bases and J by 6 bases, with 17 bases between. CDR3 amino acids: CASSQTRVLAGELFF. CDR3 in DNA: TGTGCCAGCAGTCAAACACGGGTTCTCGCCGGGGAGCTGTTTTTT.

The table lists this clone with a count of one. The chain couples TRBV6-6 to TRBJ2-5, with 8 bases matching TRBD1. CDR3 length equals 13 residues. Germline V gives CDR1 MNHNY, CDR2 SVGAGI (reference sequence). V lost 6 bases, J lost 4 bases, and 4 bases stayed unmatched. The CDR3 DNA is TGTGCCAGCAGAGCCGACAGGGGAGAGACCCAGTACTTC. Amino acid sequence: CASRADRGETQYF.

The V call is TRBV11-3, the J call TRBJ2-7; D perhaps matches TRBD1 (5 bases). Germline V gives CDR1 SGHNT, CDR2 YENEEA. CDR3 length: 15 amino acids. Trimming shortened V by 0 bases and J by 3 bases, and 12 bases separated the two germline ends. CDR3 protein: CASSLDLRQSYEQYF. The CDR3 nucleotides read TGTGCCAGCAGCTTAGACCTGAGACAGAGCTACGAGCAGTACTTC. Full variable domain (remainder filled in from reference TRBV11-3 and TRBJ2-7): EAGVVQSPRYKIIEKKQPVAFWCNPISGHNTLYWYLQNLGQGPELLIRYENEEAVDDSQLPKDRFSAERLKGVDSTLKIQPAELGDSAVYLCASSLDLRQSYEQYFGPGTRLTVT.

The chain couples TRBV28 to TRBJ2-1; TRBD2 agrees at 8 bases. This CDR3 comprises 15 residues. Per the germline V gene, CDR1 is MDHEN and CDR2 is SYDVKM. Trimming removed 3 bases from V and 3 bases from J; junction bases left unmatched: 4. The CDR3 here is CASSLGLAGYNEQFF. CDR3 DNA sequence: TGTGCCAGCAGTTTGGGTCTAGCGGGCTACAATGAGCAGTTCTTC.

The chain uses TRBV30 and TRBJ2-4, with 7 bases identical to TRBD1. V lost 0 bases and J lost 1; bases outside the gene matches: 0. CDR3 length: 14 residues. CDR1 is GTSNPN and CDR2 is SVGIG in the germline V gene (reference sequence). In DNA form, the CDR3 reads TGTGCCTGGAGTGTAGGGGGCGCCAAAAACATTCAGTACTTC. It specifies CAWSVGGAKNIQYF.

This clone was recorded a few times. The chain combines TRBV7-2 with TRBJ1-2; perhaps TRBD1 as D (5 bases). The CDR3 covers 16 residues. With 2 bases removed from V and 7 bases from J, the gap between germline ends came to 20 bases. Germline lookup yields CDR1 SGHTA and CDR2 FQGNSA. CDR3 coding DNA: TGTGCCAGCAGCTTAACGACAGCCGCAAATTTGGGTGGCTACACCTTC. Its translation is CASSLTTAANLGGYTF.

V gene TRBV30 combines with J gene TRBJ1-1; possible D gene TRBD1, 5 bases. Germline-derived CDR1 and CDR2 are GTSNPN and SVGIG (reference sequence). This CDR3 spans 14 amino acids. The V end lost 4 bases, the J end lost 0 bases, and 12 bases lay between the germline ends. The CDR3 protein is CAWTRGGMNTEAFF. As DNA, the CDR3 is TGTGCCTGGACACGGGGGGGGATGAACACTGAAGCTTTCTTT.

The V call is TRBV28, the J call TRBJ2-3; D gene ambiguous. The germline V gene encodes CDR1 MDHEN and CDR2 SYDVKM. Trimming cost V 3 bases and J 1 base, with 8 bases left between them. The CDR3 sequence is 14 residues long. The CDR3 bases are TGTGCCAGCAGTTTTCTGTCGGGCACAGATACGCAGTATTTT. Its protein product is CASSFLSGTDTQYF.

This chain links TRBV27 with TRBJ1-6; 9 bases fit TRBD1. Germline CDR1 MNHEY, CDR2 SMNVEV (reference sequence). The CDR3 covers 16 residues. V gave up 6 bases and J gave up 5 bases; unmatched junction bases: 8. CDR3 sequence: CASSLRWTGDNSPLHF. CDR3 nucleotides: TGTGCCAGCAGCTTACGCTGGACAGGGGATAATTCACCCCTCCACTTT.

A single count supports this clone. The V call is TRBV5-6, the J call TRBJ1-1; tentative D call: TRBD1 (6 bases). This CDR3 is 15 amino acids long. Trimming left V 0 bases short and J 6 bases short, with 15 bases between. The V gene's germline CDR1 is SGHDT and CDR2 YYEEEE. CDR3 residues: CASSLEGLRGAEAFF. DNA for the CDR3: TGTGCCAGCAGCTTGGAGGGGCTTAGGGGGGCTGAAGCTTTCTTT.

V usage is TRBV2 and J usage is TRBJ2-3; tentative D call: TRBD2 (5 bases). This CDR3 has 14 amino acids. Germline CDR1 SNHLY, CDR2 FYNNEI. V dropped 4 bases and J dropped 6 bases, with 14 bases sitting between them. CDR3 in DNA: TGTGCCAGCAGTGCCCCCCCTCCGGGGGATACGCAGTATTTT. Its protein is CASSAPPPGDTQYF.

The chain has TRBV4-1 and TRBJ1-3; D possibly corresponds to TRBD1 (5 bases). Trimming removed 0 bases from V and 6 bases from J, with 12 bases in between. Per the germline V gene, CDR1 is MGHRA and CDR2 is YSYEKL. The CDR3 consists of 15 residues. The CDR3 spells CASSQDGPGENTIYF. CDR3 DNA: TGCGCCAGCAGCCAAGATGGACCGGGGGAAAACACCATATATTTT.

This rearrangement joins TRBV20-1 to TRBJ1-4; D perhaps matches TRBD1 (6 bases). There are 11 residues in the CDR3. V dropped 6 bases and J dropped 11 bases, with 13 bases sitting between them. The germline V gene encodes CDR1 DFQATT and CDR2 SNEGSKA (reference sequence). The CDR3 region is CSARGSGKLFF. The CDR3 bases are TGCAGTGCCAGGGGATCGGGGAAACTGTTTTTT.

This clone appeared once. The V gene is TRBV4-1, the J gene TRBJ2-7, with 8 positions matching TRBD1. The V gene's germline CDR1 is MGHRA and CDR2 YSYEKL. The CDR3 is made up of 15 amino acids. V lost 3 bases to trimming and J lost 7 bases; unmatched junction nucleotides: 11. The CDR3 region has the DNA TGCGCCAGCAGCCACCCCGGGACAGGTCTGGTGGAGCAGTACTTC. This sequence encodes CASSHPGTGLVEQYF.